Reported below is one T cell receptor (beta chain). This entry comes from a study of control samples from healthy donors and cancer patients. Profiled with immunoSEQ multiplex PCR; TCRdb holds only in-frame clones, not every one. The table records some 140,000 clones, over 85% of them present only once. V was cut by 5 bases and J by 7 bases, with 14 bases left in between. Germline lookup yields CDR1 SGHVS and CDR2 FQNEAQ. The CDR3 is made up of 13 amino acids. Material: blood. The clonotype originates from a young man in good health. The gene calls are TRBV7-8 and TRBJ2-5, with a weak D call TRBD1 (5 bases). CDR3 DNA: TGTGCCAGCAGCCGCGAGATTACAGGGACCCAGTACTTC. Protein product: CASSREITGTQYF.